These T cell receptor beta chains were read from a single sample in a study of control samples from healthy donors and cancer patients. Some clones are missing from TCRdb's copy, which holds only in-frame ones; the method was immunoSEQ multiplex PCR. The data hold around 99,000 clones, with about 89% observed a single time. Sequenced: blood. All receptors come from a woman aged 50 to 65 in good health. Both conserved end residues are part of each CDR3. Each record gives: CDR3 DNA, CDR3 protein, D gene, clone size, J gene, CDR3 length, V gene. The D gene is left open where the match is weak. Expanded clones get a size class; other rows say once, few or many, or leave the size out.

cdr3_nt: TGCGCCAGCAGCTGGGGAATGGGATTTAATGAAAAACTGTTTTTT
cdr3_aa: CASSWGMGFNEKLFF
d_call: .
clone_size: .
j_call: TRBJ1-4
cdr3_length: 15
v_call: TRBV5-1

cdr3_nt: TGTGCCAGCAGCCGCGGACTAGCGCTCAGCTCCTACAATGAGCAGTTCTTC
cdr3_aa: CASSRGLALSSYNEQFF
d_call: TRBD2
clone_size: once
j_call: TRBJ2-1
cdr3_length: 17
v_call: TRBV7-8

cdr3_nt: TGTGCCAGCAGCTGGTCTAGCGGGAGCGAGAATGAGCAGTTCTTC
cdr3_aa: CASSWSSGSENEQFF
d_call: TRBD2
clone_size: .
j_call: TRBJ2-1
cdr3_length: 15
v_call: TRBV7-9

cdr3_nt: TGTGCCAGCAGCCCCGCCGTCAGGACTAGGGGAAGCTCGGAGACCCAGTACTTC
cdr3_aa: CASSPAVRTRGSSETQYF
d_call: TRBD2
clone_size: .
j_call: TRBJ2-5
cdr3_length: 18
v_call: TRBV7-2

cdr3_nt: TGTGCCAGCAGTTACGGGCAGGGGAATGGCTACACCTTC
cdr3_aa: CASSYGQGNGYTF
d_call: .
clone_size: .
j_call: TRBJ1-2
cdr3_length: 13
v_call: TRBV6-5

cdr3_nt: TGTGCCAGCAGTTCCGACACAACGGGCGGGACGAGGACCCAGTACTTC
cdr3_aa: CASSSDTTGGTRTQYF
d_call: .
clone_size: .
j_call: TRBJ2-5
cdr3_length: 16
v_call: TRBV27

cdr3_nt: TGTGCCAGCAGCTTAGCGCAGGCAGGGGGAGATACGCAGTATTTT
cdr3_aa: CASSLAQAGGDTQYF
d_call: TRBD1
clone_size: few
j_call: TRBJ2-3
cdr3_length: 15
v_call: TRBV7-9

cdr3_nt: TGTGCCACCAGCAGAGATAGTAGGGAATCGGACACTGAAGCTTTCTTT
cdr3_aa: CATSRDSRESDTEAFF
d_call: .
clone_size: .
j_call: TRBJ1-1
cdr3_length: 16
v_call: TRBV15

cdr3_nt: TGTGCCAGCTCATCATTTGGGACTGAGAATGAAAAACTGTTTTTT
cdr3_aa: CASSSFGTENEKLFF
d_call: .
clone_size: .
j_call: TRBJ1-4
cdr3_length: 15
v_call: TRBV18

cdr3_nt: TGTGCCAGCAGCACAAGTTGGGAAGCTTTCTTT
cdr3_aa: CASSTSWEAFF
d_call: .
clone_size: .
j_call: TRBJ1-1
cdr3_length: 11
v_call: TRBV5-8

cdr3_nt: TGTGCCAGCAGCGTCGAGCGGACCCAGTACTTC
cdr3_aa: CASSVERTQYF
d_call: .
clone_size: .
j_call: TRBJ2-5
cdr3_length: 11
v_call: TRBV9

cdr3_nt: TGTGCCAGCGGTTCCTACAATGAGCAGTTCTTC
cdr3_aa: CASGSYNEQFF
d_call: .
clone_size: .
j_call: TRBJ2-1
cdr3_length: 11
v_call: TRBV12-3/TRBV12-4

cdr3_nt: TGTGCCAGCAGCCGACTCGGACTGGACGAGCAGTACTTC
cdr3_aa: CASSRLGLDEQYF
d_call: .
clone_size: .
j_call: TRBJ2-7
cdr3_length: 13
v_call: TRBV7-3

cdr3_nt: TGCGCCAGCAGCCAAGTGCATAGGGATGGCTACACCTTC
cdr3_aa: CASSQVHRDGYTF
d_call: .
clone_size: few
j_call: TRBJ1-2
cdr3_length: 13
v_call: TRBV4-1

cdr3_nt: TGTGCCAGCAGTGACGAGGCCGCGGCTGCCAATCAGCCCCAGCATTTT
cdr3_aa: CASSDEAAAANQPQHF
d_call: .
clone_size: .
j_call: TRBJ1-5
cdr3_length: 16
v_call: TRBV6-4

cdr3_nt: TGCGCCAGCAGCCAACTCCAGTGGGCCGGGGAGCTGTTTTTT
cdr3_aa: CASSQLQWAGELFF
d_call: .
clone_size: .
j_call: TRBJ2-2
cdr3_length: 14
v_call: TRBV4-1

cdr3_nt: TGTGCCAGTAGTATATCGGCCAGGTTTAATTCACCCCTCCACTTT
cdr3_aa: CASSISARFNSPLHF
d_call: .
clone_size: .
j_call: TRBJ1-6
cdr3_length: 15
v_call: TRBV19

cdr3_nt: TGTGCCACCAGTGATTCCAGAAAGAACACCGGGGAGCTGTTTTTT
cdr3_aa: CATSDSRKNTGELFF
d_call: .
clone_size: .
j_call: TRBJ2-2
cdr3_length: 15
v_call: TRBV24-1

cdr3_nt: TGTGCCAGCAGCCGGACTAGCGGGAACCCGCCGGAGACCCAGTACTTC
cdr3_aa: CASSRTSGNPPETQYF
d_call: TRBD2
clone_size: .
j_call: TRBJ2-5
cdr3_length: 16
v_call: TRBV7-3

cdr3_nt: TGTGCCAGCTCACGACAGGGTTACCCTGAAGCTTTCTTT
cdr3_aa: CASSRQGYPEAFF
d_call: TRBD1
clone_size: .
j_call: TRBJ1-1
cdr3_length: 13
v_call: TRBV18

cdr3_nt: TGTGCCAGCAGCTCCTTCCTAGCGGGACTCACAGATACGCAGTATTTT
cdr3_aa: CASSSFLAGLTDTQYF
d_call: TRBD2
clone_size: .
j_call: TRBJ2-3
cdr3_length: 16
v_call: TRBV11-2

cdr3_nt: TGTGCCCACCAGGCTAGGACCACCGGGGAGCTGTTTTTT
cdr3_aa: CAHQARTTGELFF
d_call: .
clone_size: .
j_call: TRBJ2-2
cdr3_length: 13
v_call: TRBV7-9

cdr3_nt: TGTGCCACCTGTCCGGGACCCCCGCAAGAGACCCAGTACTTC
cdr3_aa: CATCPGPPQETQYF
d_call: .
clone_size: .
j_call: TRBJ2-5
cdr3_length: 14
v_call: TRBV25-1

cdr3_nt: TGTGCCAGCAGCTTGTACGGGGGAGAGCAGTTCTTC
cdr3_aa: CASSLYGGEQFF
d_call: .
clone_size: .
j_call: TRBJ2-1
cdr3_length: 12
v_call: TRBV5-6

cdr3_nt: TGTGCCAGCAGCCGAGGTAGCGGGAGGGTTACGATTGGGGATGAGCAGTTCTTC
cdr3_aa: CASSRGSGRVTIGDEQFF
d_call: TRBD2
clone_size: .
j_call: TRBJ2-1
cdr3_length: 18
v_call: TRBV5-8

cdr3_nt: TGCGCCAGCAGCTTGGAACGGCAGGGCGACCTTGGAAACACCATATATTTT
cdr3_aa: CASSLERQGDLGNTIYF
d_call: .
clone_size: .
j_call: TRBJ1-3
cdr3_length: 17
v_call: TRBV5-1

cdr3_nt: TGTGCCAGCAAACGGGGAGGAGCCGGGGAGCTGTTTTTT
cdr3_aa: CASKRGGAGELFF
d_call: .
clone_size: .
j_call: TRBJ2-2
cdr3_length: 13
v_call: TRBV12-3/TRBV12-4

cdr3_nt: TGTGCCAGCAGCCAAGGAGGAGGGCAGAGATATGGCTACACCTTC
cdr3_aa: CASSQGGGQRYGYTF
d_call: .
clone_size: .
j_call: TRBJ1-2
cdr3_length: 15
v_call: TRBV3-1/TRBV3-2